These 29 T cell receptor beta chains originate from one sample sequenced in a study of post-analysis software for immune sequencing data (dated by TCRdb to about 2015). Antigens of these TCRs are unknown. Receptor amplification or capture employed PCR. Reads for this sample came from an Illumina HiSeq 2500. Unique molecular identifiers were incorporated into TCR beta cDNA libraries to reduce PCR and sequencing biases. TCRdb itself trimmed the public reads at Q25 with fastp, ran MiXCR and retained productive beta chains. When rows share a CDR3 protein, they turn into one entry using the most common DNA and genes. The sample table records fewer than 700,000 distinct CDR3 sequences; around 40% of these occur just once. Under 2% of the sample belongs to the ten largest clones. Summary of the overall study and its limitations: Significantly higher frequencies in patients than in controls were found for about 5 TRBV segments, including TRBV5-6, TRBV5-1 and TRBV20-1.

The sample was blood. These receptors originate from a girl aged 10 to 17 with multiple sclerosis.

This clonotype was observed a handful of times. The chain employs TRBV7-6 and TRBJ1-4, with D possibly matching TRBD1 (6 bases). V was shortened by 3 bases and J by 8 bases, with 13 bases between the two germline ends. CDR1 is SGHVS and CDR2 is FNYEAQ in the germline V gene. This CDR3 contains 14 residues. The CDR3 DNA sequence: TGTGCCAGCAGCTTGGGACAAGAAGGCGAAAAACTGTTTTTT. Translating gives CASSLGQEGEKLFF.

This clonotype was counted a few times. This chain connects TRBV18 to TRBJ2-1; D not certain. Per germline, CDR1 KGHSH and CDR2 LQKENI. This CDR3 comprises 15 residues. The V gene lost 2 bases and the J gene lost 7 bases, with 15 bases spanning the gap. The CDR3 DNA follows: TGTGCCAGCTCACCAATCTACCCACCTGGGAATGAGCAGTTCTTC. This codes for CASSPIYPPGNEQFF. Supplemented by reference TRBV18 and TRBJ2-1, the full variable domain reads NAGVMQNPRHLVRRRGQEARLRCSPMKGHSHVYWYRQLPEEGLKFMVYLQKENIIDESGMPKERFSAEFPKEGPSILRIQQVVRGDSAAYFCASSPIYPPGNEQFFGPGTRLTVL.

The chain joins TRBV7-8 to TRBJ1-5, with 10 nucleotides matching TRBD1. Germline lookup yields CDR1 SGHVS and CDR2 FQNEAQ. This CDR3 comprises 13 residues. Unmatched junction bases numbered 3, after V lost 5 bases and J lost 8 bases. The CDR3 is CASSTGTGEPQHF. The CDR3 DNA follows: TGTGCCAGCAGCACAGGGACAGGGGAGCCCCAGCATTTT.

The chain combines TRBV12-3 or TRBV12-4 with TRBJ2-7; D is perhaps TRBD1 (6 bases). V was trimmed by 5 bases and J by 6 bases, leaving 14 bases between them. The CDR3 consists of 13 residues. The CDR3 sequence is CASSTRQAREQYF. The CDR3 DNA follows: TGTGCCAGCAGTACAAGACAGGCTCGCGAGCAGTACTTC.

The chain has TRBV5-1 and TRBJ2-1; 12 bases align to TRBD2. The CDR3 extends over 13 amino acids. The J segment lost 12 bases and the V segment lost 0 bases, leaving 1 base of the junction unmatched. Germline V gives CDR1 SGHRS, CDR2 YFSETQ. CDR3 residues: CASSLEGLAGQFF. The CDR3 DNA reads TGCGCCAGCAGCTTGGAGGGACTAGCGGGGCAGTTCTTC. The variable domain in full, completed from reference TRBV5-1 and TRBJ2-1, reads KAGVTQTPRYLIKTRGQQVTLSCSPISGHRSVSWYQQTPGQGLQFLFEYFSETQRNKGNFPGRFSGRQFSNSRSEMNVSTLELGDSALYLCASSLEGLAGQFFGPGTRLTVL.

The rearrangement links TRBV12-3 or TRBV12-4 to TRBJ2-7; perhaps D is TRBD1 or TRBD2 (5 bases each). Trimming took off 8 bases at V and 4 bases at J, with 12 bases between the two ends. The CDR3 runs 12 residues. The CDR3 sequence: CASGHWGYEQYF. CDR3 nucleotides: TGTGCCAGCGGACACTGGGGGTACGAGCAGTACTTC.

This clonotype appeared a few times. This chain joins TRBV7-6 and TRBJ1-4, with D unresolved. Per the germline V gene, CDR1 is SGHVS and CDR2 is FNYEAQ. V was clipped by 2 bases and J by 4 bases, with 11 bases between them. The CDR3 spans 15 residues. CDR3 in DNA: TGTGCCAGCAGCTTAACGGCCCAGTATAATGAAAAACTGTTTTTT. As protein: CASSLTAQYNEKLFF. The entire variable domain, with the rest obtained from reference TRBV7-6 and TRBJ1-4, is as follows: GAGVSQSPRYKVTKRGQDVALRCDPISGHVSLYWYRQALGQGPEFLTYFNYEAQQDKSGLPNDRFSAERPEGSISTLTIQRTEQRDSAMYRCASSLTAQYNEKLFFGSGTQLSVL.

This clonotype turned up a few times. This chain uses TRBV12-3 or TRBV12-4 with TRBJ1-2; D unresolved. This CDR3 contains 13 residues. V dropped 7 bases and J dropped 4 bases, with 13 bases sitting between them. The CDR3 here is CASTPGRIYGYTF. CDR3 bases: TGTGCCAGCACCCCCGGACGGATCTATGGCTACACCTTC.

CDR3: CASSDGTALPDTQYF. The CDR3 coding sequence is TGTGCCAGCAGCGATGGGACAGCTCTTCCAGATACGCAGTATTTT. The V call is TRBV9, the J call TRBJ2-3, with 7 bases fitting TRBD1. V shed 3 bases and J 4 bases; nucleotides not matched to a gene: 8. The CDR3 extends over 15 amino acids. Germline V gene data show CDR1 as SGDLS and CDR2 as YYNGEE.

CDR3 sequence (DNA): TGCGCCAGCAGCTTGGAGGCAGGGGTACAGCCCCAGCATTTT. This translates into CASSLEAGVQPQHF. The chain combines TRBV5-1 with TRBJ1-5; possibly TRBD1 for D (6 bases). This CDR3 contains 14 residues. V dropped 0 bases and J dropped 7 bases, with 11 bases sitting between them. Germline CDR1 reads SGHRS; CDR2 reads YFSETQ.

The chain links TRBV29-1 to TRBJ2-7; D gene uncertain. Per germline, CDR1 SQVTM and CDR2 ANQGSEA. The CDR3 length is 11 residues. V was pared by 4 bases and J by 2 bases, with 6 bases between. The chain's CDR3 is CSVASTYEQYF. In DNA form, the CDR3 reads TGCAGCGTTGCTTCTACCTACGAGCAGTACTTC.

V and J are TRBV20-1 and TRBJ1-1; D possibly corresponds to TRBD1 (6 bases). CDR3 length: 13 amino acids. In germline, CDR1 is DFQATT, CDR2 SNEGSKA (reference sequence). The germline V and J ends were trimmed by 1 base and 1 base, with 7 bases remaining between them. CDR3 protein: CSARAGANTEAFF. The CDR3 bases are TGCAGTGCTAGAGCAGGGGCGAACACTGAAGCTTTCTTT.

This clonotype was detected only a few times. In DNA, the CDR3 is TGTGCCAGCAGCGGAGGACAGGGGAACTACAATGAGCAGTTCTTC. This translates into CASSGGQGNYNEQFF. The chain has TRBV7-2 and TRBJ2-1; 9 positions match TRBD1. This CDR3 spans 15 amino acids. J gave up 3 bases and V 5 bases, and 5 bases lay outside the gene matches. Germline loops: CDR1 SGHTA, CDR2 FQGNSA. Complete variable domain (other parts from reference TRBV7-2 and TRBJ2-1): GAGVSQSPSNKVTEKGKDVELRCDPISGHTALYWYRQSLGQGLEFLIYFQGNSAPDKSGLPSDRFSAERTGGSVSTLTIQRTQQEDSAVYLCASSGGQGNYNEQFFGPGTRLTVL.

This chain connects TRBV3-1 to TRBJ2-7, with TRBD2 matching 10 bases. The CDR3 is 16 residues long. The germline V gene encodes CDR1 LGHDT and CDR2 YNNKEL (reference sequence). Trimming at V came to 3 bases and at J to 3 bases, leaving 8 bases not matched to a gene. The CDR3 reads CASSQGPSGSFYEQYF. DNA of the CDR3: TGTGCCAGCAGCCAGGGCCCTAGCGGGAGTTTCTACGAGCAGTACTTC.

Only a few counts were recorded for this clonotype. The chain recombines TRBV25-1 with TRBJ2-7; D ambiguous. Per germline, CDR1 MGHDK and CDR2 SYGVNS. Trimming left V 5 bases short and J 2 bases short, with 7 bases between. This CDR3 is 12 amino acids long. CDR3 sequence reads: CASSTVTYEQYF. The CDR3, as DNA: TGTGCCAGCAGTACTGTTACCTACGAGCAGTACTTC.

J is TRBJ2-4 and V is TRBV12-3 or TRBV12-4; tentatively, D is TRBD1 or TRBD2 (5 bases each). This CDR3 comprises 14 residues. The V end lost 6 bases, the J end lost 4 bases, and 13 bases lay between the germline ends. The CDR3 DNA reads TGTGCCAGCAGCGCCGGGACGGTTAAAAACATTCAGTACTTC. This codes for CASSAGTVKNIQYF.

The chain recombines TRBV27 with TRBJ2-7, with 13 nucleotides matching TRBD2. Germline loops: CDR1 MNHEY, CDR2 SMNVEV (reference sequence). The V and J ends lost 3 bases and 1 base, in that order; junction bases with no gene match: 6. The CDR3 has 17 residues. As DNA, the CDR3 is TGTGCCAGCAGTTTGGGACTAGCGGGACCAGGTTCCTACGAGCAGTACTTC. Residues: CASSLGLAGPGSYEQYF.

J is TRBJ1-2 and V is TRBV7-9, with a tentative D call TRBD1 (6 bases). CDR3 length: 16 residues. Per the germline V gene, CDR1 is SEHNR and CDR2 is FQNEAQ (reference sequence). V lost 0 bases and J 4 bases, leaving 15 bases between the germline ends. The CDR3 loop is CASSLARTEPSYGYTF. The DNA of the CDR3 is TGTGCCAGCAGCTTAGCCAGGACAGAGCCCTCCTATGGCTACACCTTC.

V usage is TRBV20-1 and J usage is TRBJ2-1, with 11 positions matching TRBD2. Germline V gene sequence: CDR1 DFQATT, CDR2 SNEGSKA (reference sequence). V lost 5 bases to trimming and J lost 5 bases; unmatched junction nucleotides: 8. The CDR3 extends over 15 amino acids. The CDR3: CSALIAGGPNNEQFF. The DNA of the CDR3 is TGCAGTGCTCTCATAGCGGGAGGGCCGAACAATGAGCAGTTCTTC.

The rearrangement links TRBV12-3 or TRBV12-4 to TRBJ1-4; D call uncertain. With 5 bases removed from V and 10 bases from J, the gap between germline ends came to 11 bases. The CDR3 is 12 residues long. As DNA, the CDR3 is TGTGCCAGCAGTCCGGGAGGAGGAAAACTGTTTTTT. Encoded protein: CASSPGGGKLFF.

The CDR3 DNA is TGTGCCAGCAGTTACTCCTTCACAGAGAACACTGAAGCTTTCTTT. Translated: CASSYSFTENTEAFF. The chain carries TRBV6-5 and TRBJ1-1, with no clear D. CDR1 is MNHEY, CDR2 SVGAGI, per germline. V lost 0 bases and J lost 1, with 9 bases in between. The CDR3 totals 15 residues.

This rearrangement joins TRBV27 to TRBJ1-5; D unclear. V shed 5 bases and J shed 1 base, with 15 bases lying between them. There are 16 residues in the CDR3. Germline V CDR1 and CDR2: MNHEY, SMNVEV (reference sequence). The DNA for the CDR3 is TGTGCCAGCAGTCCACTCCGGAGGTTAAGCAATCAGCCCCAGCATTTT. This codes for CASSPLRRLSNQPQHF.

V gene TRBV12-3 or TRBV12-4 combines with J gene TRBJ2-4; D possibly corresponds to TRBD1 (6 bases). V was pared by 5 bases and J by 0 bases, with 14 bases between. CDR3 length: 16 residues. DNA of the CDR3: TGTGCCAGCAGTGATCGACAGGCTCTAGCCAAAAACATTCAGTACTTC. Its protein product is CASSDRQALAKNIQYF.

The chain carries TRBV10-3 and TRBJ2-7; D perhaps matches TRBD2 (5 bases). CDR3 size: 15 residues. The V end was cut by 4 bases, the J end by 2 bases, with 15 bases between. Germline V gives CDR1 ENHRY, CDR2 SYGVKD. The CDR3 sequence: CAISGKGEEPYEQYF. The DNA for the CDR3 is TGTGCCATCAGTGGGAAGGGAGAAGAGCCCTACGAGCAGTACTTC.

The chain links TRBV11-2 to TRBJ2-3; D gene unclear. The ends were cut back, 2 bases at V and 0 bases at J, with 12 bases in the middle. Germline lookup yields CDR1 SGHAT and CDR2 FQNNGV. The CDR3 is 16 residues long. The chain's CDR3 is CASSLLQILSTDTQYF. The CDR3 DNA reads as TGTGCCAGCAGCTTATTACAGATCCTCAGCACAGATACGCAGTATTTT.

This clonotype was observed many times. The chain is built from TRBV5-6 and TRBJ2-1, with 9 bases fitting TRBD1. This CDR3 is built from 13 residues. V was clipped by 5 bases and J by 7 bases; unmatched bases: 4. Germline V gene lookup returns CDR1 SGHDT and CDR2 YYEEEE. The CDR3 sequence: CASSPGTGNEQFF. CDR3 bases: TGTGCCAGCAGTCCCGGGACAGGGAATGAGCAGTTCTTC. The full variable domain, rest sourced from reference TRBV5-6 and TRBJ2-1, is DAGVTQSPTHLIKTRGQQVTLRCSPKSGHDTVSWYQQALGQGPQFIFQYYEEEERQRGNFPDRFSGHQFPNYSSELNVNALLLGDSALYLCASSPGTGNEQFFGPGTRLTVL.

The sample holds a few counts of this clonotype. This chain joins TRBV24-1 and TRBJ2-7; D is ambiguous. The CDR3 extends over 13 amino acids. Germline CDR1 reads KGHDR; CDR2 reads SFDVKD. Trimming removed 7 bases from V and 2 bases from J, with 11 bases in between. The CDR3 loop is CATRDRVTYEQYF. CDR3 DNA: TGTGCCACCAGGGACCGAGTAACCTACGAGCAGTACTTC.

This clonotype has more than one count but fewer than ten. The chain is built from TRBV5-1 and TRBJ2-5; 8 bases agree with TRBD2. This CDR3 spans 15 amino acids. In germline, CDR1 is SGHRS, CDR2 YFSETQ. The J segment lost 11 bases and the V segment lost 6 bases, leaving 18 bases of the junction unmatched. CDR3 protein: CASTPSVSGNTEQYF. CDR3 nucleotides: TGCGCCAGCACCCCGAGTGTTAGCGGGAACACTGAGCAGTACTTC. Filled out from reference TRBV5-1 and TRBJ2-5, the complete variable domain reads KAGVTQTPRYLIKTRGQQVTLSCSPISGHRSVSWYQQTPGQGLQFLFEYFSETQRNKGNFPGRFSGRQFSNSRSEMNVSTLELGDSALYLCASTPSVSGNTEQYFGPGTRLLVL.

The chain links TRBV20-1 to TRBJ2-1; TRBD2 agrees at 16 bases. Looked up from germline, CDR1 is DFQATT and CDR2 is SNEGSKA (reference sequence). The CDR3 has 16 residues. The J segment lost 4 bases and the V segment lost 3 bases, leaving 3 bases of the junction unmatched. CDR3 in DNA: TGCAGTGCTAGCGGGACTAGCGGGAGGGTTTACAATGAGCAGTTCTTC. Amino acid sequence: CSASGTSGRVYNEQFF.